This record concerns one T cell receptor (beta chain) sequence. The ends lost 0 bases at V and 7 bases at J; junction bases unmatched: 12. The CDR3 is 18 residues long. Germline assignment: CDR1 LNHNV and CDR2 YYDKDF (reference sequence). Measured with immunoSEQ multiplex PCR; TCRdb has only the in-frame clones, and not every one. The sample carries some 63,000 clones, 85% to 90% recorded once. The entry originates in a study of OX40 agonist ivuxolimab in advanced cancers. Overall study context: Of mixed ages from 23 to 79 and averaging 60 years, the group was roughly 85% male.

The source was CD4+ or CD8+ T cells sorted from blood, collected in a trial of the OX40 agonist ivuxolimab. The chain recombines TRBV15 with TRBJ1-4; 9 positions match TRBD1. This clonotype was obtained from an adult with an advanced solid tumor such as melanoma, head and neck, liver or kidney cancer. The CDR3 spells CATSRDSWDRVMIEKLFF. DNA for the CDR3: TGTGCCACCAGCAGAGATTCATGGGACAGGGTTATGATTGAAAAACTGTTTTTT.